Listed below are T cell receptor beta chains from one sample, sequenced in a study of somatic mutations in cytotoxic T cells in rheumatoid arthritis. Using immunoSEQ multiplex PCR, the repertoire was profiled, and TCRdb retains in-frame clones only, with some absent. The repertoire holds about 7,400 clones, with 85% to 90% as singletons. The source material was CD8+ T cells sorted from blood. The receptors shown here come from a woman in her 70s with rheumatoid arthritis. Both conserved end residues are trimmed from each CDR3. A D gene is named only where the DNA matches it firmly.

TRBV7-8,TRBD2,ASVRRTSGYQETQY
TRBV18,TRBD1,ASSPLRGLTYGYT
TRBV6-6,TRBD2,ASSAPGLGKATQY
TRBV7-9,TRBD2,ASSFPRAGGADTQY
TRBV13,-,ASSGRGETQY
TRBV6-1,TRBD1,ASSEGDSPISTQY
TRBV5-6,-,ASSLWQGNQETQY
TRBV6-1,-,ASSDGGTTGELF
TRBV4-1,-,ASSQAGVTDGVLWAF
TRBV13,-,ASSPEGQGGEQF
TRBV9,TRBD2,ASSGTSGTWNEQY
TRBV5-6,-,ASSLSQISGNTIY
TRBV7-9,-,ASSRGGNTEAF
TRBV25-1,-,ASSGGWGPGTDTQY
TRBV13,TRBD1,ASSAGTGFSYEQY
TRBV27,TRBD2,ASSLRSGGGSYEQY
TRBV2,-,ACGDTASYEQY
TRBV7-6,-,ASSLVRGEQY
TRBV27,-,ASSLSRTAEAF
TRBV7-9,-,ASSSPADTQY
TRBV27,TRBD1,ASSLSGQANYGYT
TRBV7-8,-,ASSLATGFEQY
TRBV7-9,TRBD2,ASSPPGSGSSYEQY
TRBV6-1,TRBD1,ASSRTGIETQY
TRBV6-4,-,ASSDSLVRGRNSNQPQH
TRBV7-8,-,ASSRARGRAGTTDTQY
TRBV9,TRBD1,ASSVGTGPHYEQY
TRBV11-2,-,ASSPLWDIRQETQY
TRBV9,-,ASSVGQENGYT
TRBV13,TRBD2,ASSFETSGRTGELF
TRBV13,TRBD1,ASSSTRGQAQPQH
TRBV7-9,TRBD1,ASSWTGSTGELF
TRBV11-3,TRBD2,ASSLELAGFTDTQY
TRBV4-3,-,ASSQDFPAALWGELF
TRBV4-1,TRBD2,ASSQERTSGAYEQY
TRBV6-5,-,ASNPRAAKNIQY
TRBV6-5,-,ASSYLGTTTGELF
TRBV5-4,TRBD2,ASSQTSGRSTDTQY
TRBV30,TRBD2,AWLAGTYEQY
TRBV6-5,-,ASSYAGEETQY
TRBV11-3,-,ASSFGSSYEQY
TRBV2,TRBD1,ASSGKTGIGQPQH
TRBV2,-,ASSSSATGSYEQY
TRBV29-1,-,SVASRGYGYT
TRBV2,TRBD2,ASSERLAGEEDTQY
TRBV6-5,-,ASSYSWGGDGYT
TRBV7-2,TRBD2,ASSLASSGGPYYNEQF
TRBV5-4,-,ASSLTPGDEQY
TRBV13,TRBD1,ASSLEGQENNEQF
TRBV6-5,TRBD2,ASSPGLAGHNEQF
TRBV7-8,-,ASSVVAGLGYEQY
TRBV7-2,TRBD2,LSGTSGGDEQF
TRBV11-3,TRBD1,ASSLRTGGIYEQY
TRBV7-8,-,ASSLDSGNKY
TRBV11-3,TRBD2,ASSSGGTSVSYEQY